This T cell receptor (beta chain) was found in a study of naive and memory T cell subsets. Study-wide results and limits: RNA-based TCR counts may shift with T cell activation and differentiation. Especially in CD8 cells, naive repertoires contained a few larger clonotypes, possibly CD45RA-re-expressing memory cells. Clonotypes are single alpha or beta chains, not paired receptors.

Germline V lookup: CDR1 SQVTM, CDR2 ANQGSEA. V trimming: 5 bases; J trimming: 4 bases; junction bases outside the gene matches: 16. CDR3 size: 16 residues. Comments on this clonotype: Its antigen is still unknown.

From the second PCR step, alpha and beta chains were amplified apart. CMV status came from CD4+ IFNgamma after overnight CMV lysate stimulation. The beta constant-region primer was an equimolar mix of two oligonucleotides covering TRBC1 and TRBC2. The ligated cDNA underwent four PCR rounds using SP2 and nested alpha and beta constant-region primers. TCRdb re-called the UMI-ligation and nested PCR reads with MiXCR, one entry per CDR3 protein. This repertoire shows around 140,000 distinct CDR3 sequences, around 21% found once; its top ten account for 0.5% to 0.75%. The receptor's source is a human donor in good health. The sample was naive CD8+ T cells from blood. The chain recombines TRBV29-1 with TRBJ1-2; 7 bases are a match to TRBD1. This CDR3 reads CSVLDRDRDRPYGYTF. The CDR3 nucleotides are TGCAGCGTTTTGGACCGGGACCGGGACAGACCCTATGGCTACACCTTC.